The present entry profiles one TCR beta chain with its context. This clone appeared a few times. No antigen is known for it. Base qualities are not recorded, but no much larger clone differs from it by a single base. The entry originates in a study of beta chain features in type 1 diabetes (dated by TCRdb to about 2018). Study-level background: Mean age, gender distribution, total cell number and subset yield did not differ between patients and healthy donors. A total of around 100 million sorted cells were examined across all samples, and RNA yield correlated strongly with the number of cells per subset. In the study, recently diagnosed type 1 diabetes patients and matched healthy donors were compared on the TCRB repertoires of their sorted circulating CD4+ T cell subsets. Regulatory and stem cell-like memory subsets were obtained from only 8 patients and roughly 8 healthy donors, while naive and central memory subsets were obtained from all 28 donors.

Each donor gave one peripheral blood draw, averaging approximately 0.12 L, which was collected into heparinised tubes. A BD FACSAria II was used to sort naive, central memory, regulatory and stem cell-like memory CD4+ T cells with a panel that included CD45RO, CCR7, CD25, CD127, CD95 and CD27. A purity above 95% was achieved for all sorted populations. Right away, PBMCs were isolated by Lymphoprep density gradient centrifugation and were stained directly, with no culture step. To minimize batch effects, samples were stained and sorted in pairs, one healthy donor with one patient per experiment. CDR3 length: 13 amino acids, cysteine to phenylalanine. Here the CDR3 DNA is all that survives: 39 bases in frame from base 1. Relative to germline, V is 4 bases shorter and J is 6 bases shorter, with 14 bases between their ends. CDR1 and CDR2, per the germline V gene, are SGHDT and YYEEEE. Results and caveats for the whole study, not just this receptor: HLA sub-analyses involved small numbers of individuals, so any influence of HLA type on TCRB rearrangement remained unresolved. The naive, central memory and regulatory TCRB repertoires appeared to resemble one another more closely among patients than among healthy donors. PCR might favor shorter templates, but patient and control samples were amplified and corrected together, so any skew would affect both groups equally. At VDJ recombination sites, patients with type 1 diabetes made fewer insertions and deleted more nucleotides, a pattern implying thymic rearrangement abnormalities. Type 1 diabetes patients showed a moderate but significant shortening of TCRB CDR3 length in all four CD4+ subsets. Sequencing cDNA rather than genomic DNA could over-represent highly expressing activated cells, although activation and CD3 levels did not differ between groups.

The High Capacity cDNA Reverse Transcription Kit was used to reverse transcribe all of the isolated RNA, meaning that expressed TCRB transcripts were what got sequenced. Deep immunoSEQ sequencing was performed on naive, central memory and regulatory T cell samples, with an average of roughly 3.6 million total reads per sample. Sorted cells were lysed in RLT buffer and RNA was extracted with DNase-treated RNeasy Micro or Mini kits, depending on cell number. To prevent cross-contamination, each cell subset was processed individually, whereas patient and healthy donor samples were processed jointly. The immunoSEQ multiplex PCR was used to amplify TCRB sequences from cDNA, generating 87-bp fragments that spanned the CDR3 region. The amplicons were sequenced using the Illumina HiSeq platform. Regarding the original processing steps: Synthetic template baselines were used to correct PCR bias computationally, reads within Hamming distance 2 were collapsed together, and singletons that could not be merged were discarded. Reads were aligned to IMGT to assign V, D and J genes, CDR3 length, and insertions or deletions at six rearrangement sites. Within each subset, clonotype counts were normalized to sorted cell number, after which true diversity and Gini coefficients were computed with the tcR R package. The overlap coefficient, calculated on TCRB nucleotide sequences, was used to quantify repertoire sharing. Out-of-frame TCRB sequences from naive cells were analyzed as a proxy for the pre-selection repertoire. The clones in this table, taken by TCRdb from immuneACCESS, are in-frame only. Not every clone is retained; where verified, under half of the shortfall comes from an unresolved V gene, and the cause of the rest is unknown. The D gene and trimming were derived from the DNA, and the V and J assignments and clone size from that table. The sample records 450,000 to 600,000 clones, approximately 30% of which are singletons. The biggest ten clones account for around 0.065% of the sample.

The rearrangement combines TRBV5-6 with TRBJ2-7; no D gene call is confident. The sequenced sample consisted of naive CD4+ T cells from blood. In the paper's terms, the cell subset or site label means: true naive CD4+ T cells. This clonotype was obtained from a man younger than 30 in good health. The DNA reads TGTGCCAGCAGCGGTGACCCGGTAGGCGAGCAGTACTTC. Translated, this is CASSGDPVGEQYF.